This TCR beta chain is from a study of T cell changes during pregnancy in multiple sclerosis. Some clones are missing from TCRdb's copy, which holds only in-frame ones; the method was immunoSEQ multiplex PCR. The data show over 50,000 clones, less than 90% seen once. V lost 3 bases and J lost 0, with 17 bases in between. Germline values: CDR1 GTSNPN, CDR2 SVGIG (reference sequence). This CDR3 has 16 residues. The sequence derives from a female donor with multiple sclerosis, enrolled in a pregnancy study. This specimen consisted of CD4+ T cells from peripheral blood mononuclear cells, obtained in the third trimester of pregnancy. The chain is built from TRBV30 and TRBJ1-2, with D maybe TRBD1 (5 bases). CDR3: CAWRVWGREANYGYTF. For the CDR3, the DNA is TGTGCCTGGAGGGTATGGGGGAGGGAAGCTAACTATGGCTACACCTTC.